A single sample gave rise to the 32 T cell receptor beta chains below, sequenced in a study of blood T cell repertoires in COVID-19. Assay used: immunoSEQ multiplex PCR; TCRdb lists only in-frame clones, some missing. This sample has roughly 150,000 clones; 85% occur once, and the top ten carry roughly 8.4%. Sequenced: peripheral blood. These receptor sequences come from a woman of 80 years or more with COVID-19, enrolled during active disease.

The chain recombines TRBV24-1 with TRBJ2-5, with a weak D call TRBD1 (6 bases). Per the germline V gene, CDR1 is KGHDR and CDR2 is SFDVKD. This CDR3 is built from 16 residues. The V gene lost 2 bases and the J gene lost 4 bases, with 16 bases spanning the gap. The CDR3 region is CATSDSNRAIGETQYF. The DNA of the CDR3 is TGTGCCACCAGTGATTCGAACAGGGCAATAGGAGAGACCCAGTACTTC.

The chain joins TRBV6-5 to TRBJ2-5; no clear D gene. Trimming pared 6 bases from V and 1 base from J, leaving 15 bases between. Germline V gene lookup returns CDR1 MNHEY and CDR2 SVGAGI. CDR3 size: 15 residues. The CDR3 spells CASRSSGKGQETQYF. The CDR3 region has the DNA TGTGCCAGCAGGTCCTCAGGAAAAGGCCAAGAGACCCAGTACTTC.

This clone was detected only a few times. This chain connects TRBV2 to TRBJ2-3; D might be TRBD2 (6 bases). The V end lost 7 bases, the J end lost 1 base, and 15 bases lay between the germline ends. From germline, CDR1 is SNHLY and CDR2 FYNNEI. The CDR3 totals 15 residues. The CDR3 DNA is TGTGCCAGCATTCCGGGAGCGTCCCGCACAGATACGCAGTATTTT. Amino acid sequence: CASIPGASRTDTQYF.

This clone has a handful of counts. This rearrangement joins TRBV7-8 to TRBJ1-2; D is perhaps TRBD1 (5 bases). V lost 3 bases to trimming and J lost 1 base, with 6 bases between them. The germline gives CDR1 SGHVS, CDR2 FQNEAQ. CDR3 length: 13 amino acids. CDR3 in amino acids: CASSLTVNYGYTF. In DNA form, the CDR3 reads TGTGCCAGCAGCTTGACAGTTAACTATGGCTACACCTTC.

This CDR3 is CASSKQGPPGGYTF. The CDR3 nucleotides are TGTGCCAGCAGTAAACAGGGTCCCCCAGGAGGCTACACCTTC. The V and J genes are TRBV6-5 and TRBJ1-2; tentatively, D is TRBD1 (6 bases). Germline V gene sequence: CDR1 MNHEY, CDR2 SVGAGI. There are 14 residues in the CDR3. Trimming cost V 5 bases and J 8 bases, with 18 bases left between them.

The CDR3: CASSLPPGAANTEAFF. In DNA form, the CDR3 reads TGTGCCAGCAGCCTTCCTCCAGGGGCCGCGAACACTGAAGCTTTCTTT. The V gene is TRBV5-6, the J gene TRBJ1-1; possible D gene TRBD1, 6 bases. The CDR3 totals 16 residues. Germline CDR1 reads SGHDT; CDR2 reads YYEEEE. The V end was cut by 4 bases, the J end by 1 base, with 17 bases between.

The rearrangement uses TRBV5-5 and TRBJ1-5, with D uncertain. Germline loops: CDR1 SGHKS, CDR2 YYEKEE (reference sequence). The CDR3 is 16 amino acids. Between the trimmed V and J ends, which lost 0 bases and 0 bases, there was a span of 10 bases. The CDR3 nucleotides are TGTGCCAGCAGCTTGGACGAGCGTTATAGCAATCAGCCCCAGCATTTT. This sequence encodes CASSLDERYSNQPQHF.

The chain couples TRBV5-1 to TRBJ1-6; the match to TRBD1 covers 7 bases. CDR3 length equals 15 residues. V dropped 3 bases and J dropped 5; count of bases not matched to a gene: 5. Germline assignment: CDR1 SGHRS and CDR2 YFSETQ. DNA for the CDR3: TGCGCCAGCAGCTCTGGACAGGACGATAATTCACCCCTCCACTTT. Amino acids: CASSSGQDDNSPLHF.

There are a few counts of this clone. The chain joins TRBV7-3 to TRBJ1-1; perhaps TRBD1 as D (5 bases). CDR1 and CDR2 from the germline V gene are SGHTA and FQGTGA. V dropped 0 bases and J dropped 5 bases, with 7 bases sitting between them. The CDR3 loop spans 13 amino acids. The CDR3 nucleotides are TGTGCCAGCAGCTTAACGAAGGGGACTGAAGCTTTCTTT. This encodes CASSLTKGTEAFF.

This clone was counted a few times. The chain has TRBV7-9 and TRBJ1-5; 7 bases are a match to TRBD1. The V and J ends lost 1 base and 5 bases, in that order; junction bases with no gene match: 2. The CDR3 runs 14 residues. Germline V lookup: CDR1 SEHNR, CDR2 FQNEAQ (reference sequence). CDR3 coding DNA: TGTGCCAGCAGCTTAGAGGGACAGCATCAGCCCCAGCATTTT. As protein: CASSLEGQHQPQHF.

The V and J genes are TRBV6-1 and TRBJ2-3, with 12 bases fitting TRBD2. CDR3 length equals 15 residues. In germline, CDR1 is MNHNS, CDR2 SASEGT. Unmatched junction bases numbered 2, after V lost 3 bases and J lost 4 bases. CDR3 in amino acids: CASSDLAGGPDTQYF. CDR3 sequence (DNA): TGTGCCAGCAGTGATCTAGCGGGAGGGCCAGATACGCAGTATTTT.

V is TRBV29-1 and J is TRBJ1-1; D is unresolved. The CDR3 consists of 12 residues. V lost 6 bases and J lost 1, with 9 bases in between. Germline CDR1 SQVTM, CDR2 ANQGSEA. The CDR3 here is CSVLLSNTEAFF. The CDR3 nucleotides are TGCAGCGTCCTACTTTCGAACACTGAAGCTTTCTTT.

The rearrangement links TRBV5-1 to TRBJ2-3, with TRBD2 as a possible D gene (5 bases). The CDR3 is made up of 16 amino acids. Trimming left V 4 bases short and J 4 bases short, with 19 bases between. CDR1 and CDR2 (germline): SGHRS, YFSETQ. CDR3 residues: CASSPGNPLGADTQYF. In DNA form, the CDR3 reads TGCGCCAGCAGCCCTGGCAACCCACTAGGCGCAGATACGCAGTATTTT.

This rearrangement joins TRBV2 to TRBJ2-1; D is possibly TRBD2 (5 bases). V lost 2 bases to trimming and J lost 5 bases, with 19 bases between them. CDR1 is SNHLY, CDR2 FYNNEI, per germline. The CDR3 runs to 17 residues. In DNA, the CDR3 is TGTGCCAGCAGTGAAAGGCTTTTTGTAACTAGAAACAATGAGCAGTTCTTC. Translation: CASSERLFVTRNNEQFF.

The CDR3 loop reads CASSLLGSSGNTIYF. DNA of the CDR3: TGTGCCAGCAGTTTACTCGGTAGCTCTGGAAACACCATATATTTT. This rearrangement joins TRBV28 to TRBJ1-3, with D uncertain. V dropped 2 bases and J dropped 0 bases, with 8 bases sitting between them. CDR3 length: 15 residues. Looked up from germline, CDR1 is MDHEN and CDR2 is SYDVKM.

This clone turned up a few times. The V call is TRBV9, the J call TRBJ1-2; the D is unclear. The CDR3 covers 14 residues. Germline CDR1 and CDR2: SGDLS and YYNGEE. Trimming took off 0 bases at V and 4 bases at J, with 10 bases between the two ends. CDR3 residues: CASSVGAGLYGYTF. CDR3 bases: TGTGCCAGCAGCGTAGGGGCGGGCCTCTATGGCTACACCTTC.

This chain links TRBV9 with TRBJ2-5; a weak D match, TRBD2 (5 bases). This CDR3 contains 14 residues. The ends were cut back, 6 bases at V and 4 bases at J, with 16 bases in the middle. CDR1 is SGDLS and CDR2 is YYNGEE in the germline V gene. CDR3 nucleotide sequence: TGTGCCAGCACCCGGACTTCGGGGAGAGAGACCCAGTACTTC. This encodes CASTRTSGRETQYF.

The table lists this clone with a count of one. The genes are TRBV6-5 and TRBJ2-2; TRBD1 aligns across 10 bases. This CDR3 is built from 15 residues. Germline trimming cut 6 bases from V and 4 bases from J; bases unmatched to any gene: 5. Per the germline V gene, CDR1 is MNHEY and CDR2 is SVGAGI. CDR3 sequence reads: CASRSGTGVTGELFF. The CDR3 DNA sequence: TGTGCCAGCAGATCCGGGACAGGGGTCACCGGGGAGCTGTTTTTT.

This sequence joins TRBV5-1 and TRBJ1-2, with D possibly TRBD1 on 6 matching bases. CDR3 length equals 13 residues. Trimming removed 3 bases from V and 5 bases from J, with 11 bases in between. The germline V gene has CDR1 SGHRS and CDR2 YFSETQ. Here the CDR3 reads CASSSRGQYGYTF. CDR3 nucleotides: TGCGCCAGCAGCTCAAGAGGACAGTATGGCTACACCTTC.

This rearrangement joins TRBV9 to TRBJ2-3; TRBD2 agrees at 9 bases. The V and J ends lost 0 bases and 6 bases, in that order; junction bases with no gene match: 2. The CDR3 contains 14 residues. CDR1 is SGDLS, CDR2 YYNGEE, per germline. In nucleotides, the CDR3 is TGTGCCAGCAGCGTAGAGAGCGGGGGGGATACGCAGTATTTT. It encodes CASSVESGGDTQYF.

The CDR3 is CASSPTWGQGSGNTIYF. CDR3 nucleotides: TGTGCCAGCAGCCCCACTTGGGGACAGGGATCCGGAAACACCATATATTTT. The gene calls are TRBV9 and TRBJ1-3; TRBD1 agrees at 9 bases. The CDR3 has 17 amino acids. Trimming at V came to 4 bases and at J to 4 bases, leaving 12 bases not matched to a gene. CDR1 SGDLS and CDR2 YYNGEE come from the germline V gene.

This clone turned up a few times. CDR3 nucleotides: TGTGCCAGCAGTCCCGGGGTTACTAATGAAAAACTGTTTTTT. As protein: CASSPGVTNEKLFF. The chain couples TRBV2 to TRBJ1-4; D gene ambiguous. Germline CDR1 and CDR2: SNHLY and FYNNEI. Deletions cut 5 bases from V and 2 bases from J, with 9 bases between. The CDR3 consists of 14 residues. Variable domain in full (rest from reference TRBV2 and TRBJ1-4): EPEVTQTPSHQVTQMGQEVILRCVPISNHLYFYWYRQILGQKVEFLVSFYNNEISEKSEIFDDQFSVERPDGSNFTLKIRSTKLEDSAMYFCASSPGVTNEKLFFGSGTQLSVL.

This clone was recorded a few times. The V call is TRBV6-6, the J call TRBJ2-3; tentative D call: TRBD1 (6 bases). This CDR3 spans 16 amino acids. Trimming removed 6 bases at V and 1 base at J, with 17 bases between. Germline V gene sequence: CDR1 MNHNY, CDR2 SVGAGI (reference sequence). DNA of the CDR3: TGTGCCAGCAGCTTCCTTCAGGGGAGCGGCACAGATACGCAGTATTTT. Translation gives CASSFLQGSGTDTQYF.

V and J are TRBV5-1 and TRBJ2-7; 7 bases align to TRBD2. The germline V gene encodes CDR1 SGHRS and CDR2 YFSETQ. V trimming: 4 bases; J trimming: 3 bases; junction bases outside the gene matches: 10. The CDR3 is 15 amino acids. The DNA of the CDR3 is TGCGCCAGCAGCGTCGGAGCGCGGGGGAGCTACGAGCAGTACTTC. Residues: CASSVGARGSYEQYF.

The gene calls are TRBV19 and TRBJ2-5; 7 bases are a match to TRBD1. The V gene end was trimmed by 5 bases and the J gene end by 7 bases; junction bases not matched to a gene: 10. Germline-derived CDR1 and CDR2 are LNHDA and SQIVND (reference sequence). The CDR3 runs 14 residues. CDR3 in amino acids: CASSPSGGVGTQYF. The CDR3 DNA reads TGTGCCAGTAGTCCTTCAGGGGGTGTTGGGACCCAGTACTTC.

This rearrangement joins TRBV6-5 to TRBJ1-1; no reliable D call. CDR3 length: 14 amino acids. The germline V gene encodes CDR1 MNHEY and CDR2 SVGAGI. Trimming took off 0 bases at V and 7 bases at J, with 12 bases between the two ends. The CDR3 nucleotides are TGTGCCAGCAGTTACTCTGGGCAACAAATTGAAGCTTTCTTT. It is translated as CASSYSGQQIEAFF.

The rearrangement joins TRBV18 to TRBJ2-1; 7 positions agree with TRBD2. The CDR3 covers 13 residues. CDR1 is KGHSH, CDR2 LQKENI, per germline. The trim removed 3 bases at V and 6 bases at J, leaving 2 bases unmatched. CDR3 sequence reads: CASSPGGSNEQFF. CDR3 DNA sequence: TGTGCCAGCTCACCGGGGGGGTCCAATGAGCAGTTCTTC.

The genes are TRBV2 and TRBJ2-2; a weak D match, TRBD2 (5 bases). This CDR3 spans 13 amino acids. Germline V gene data show CDR1 as SNHLY and CDR2 as FYNNEI. The V and J ends lost 3 bases and 7 bases respectively, with 9 bases between them. In DNA, the CDR3 is TGTGCCAGCAGTGACCCCCGGGGCGGGGAGCTGTTTTTT. This translates into CASSDPRGGELFF.

V usage is TRBV19 and J usage is TRBJ2-1; a possible D gene is TRBD1 (6 bases). V lost 2 bases, J lost 4 bases, and 12 bases lay in between. The CDR3 spans 15 residues. Germline assignment: CDR1 LNHDA and CDR2 SQIVND (reference sequence). CDR3 loop: CASSIQGSYYNEQFF. The CDR3 nucleotides are TGTGCCAGTAGTATACAGGGGTCTTATTACAATGAGCAGTTCTTC.

The chain uses TRBV5-1 and TRBJ2-7; 9 bases map to TRBD2. The CDR3 totals 16 residues. Germline values: CDR1 SGHRS, CDR2 YFSETQ. V dropped 0 bases and J dropped 6; count of bases not matched to a gene: 10. Here the CDR3 DNA reads TGCGCCAGCAGCTTGGCCCCGGGTAGCGGGGGAATCGAGCAGTACTTC. Translating gives CASSLAPGSGGIEQYF.

The chain recombines TRBV3-1 (or the pseudogene TRBV3-2) with TRBJ1-5; D ambiguous. Germline CDR1 LGHDT, CDR2 YNNKEL (reference sequence). V was clipped by 1 base and J by 9 bases, with 13 bases between them. The length of the CDR3 is 14 residues. Here the CDR3 reads CASSQAEGKGPQHF. As DNA, the CDR3 is TGTGCCAGCAGCCAAGCGGAGGGAAAGGGGCCCCAGCATTTT.

The chain is built from TRBV19 and TRBJ2-1, with TRBD2 matching over 12 bases. CDR1 LNHDA and CDR2 SQIVND come from the germline V gene (reference sequence). V lost 8 bases, J lost 3 bases, and 8 bases stayed unmatched. This CDR3 spans 16 amino acids. CDR3 nucleotide sequence: TGTGCCAGTCGGCCGGGGGGACTAGCGGGCTACAATGAGCAGTTCTTC. Its translation: CASRPGGLAGYNEQFF.